The clone carrying this T cell receptor (beta chain) was seen once. This entry is derived from a study of blood T cell repertoires in COVID-19. Study details: Donors in the United States, Italy and Spain gave samples during acute or convalescent COVID-19. From T cells, B-cell-depleted T cells, or PBMCs came the material, which was cDNA or gDNA.

In the source study's methods: The authors estimated nucleated cell counts from reference gene primer amplification. Method: immunoSEQ multiplex PCR; TCRdb's copy keeps in-frame clones and lacks some. That table is the source of V, J and clone size, and D and trimming were worked out from the DNA. The sample holds 150,000 to 200,000 clones, about 82% seen once. Per the germline V gene, CDR1 is SGHTA and CDR2 is FQGTGA. The CDR3 consists of 15 residues. The V and J ends lost 1 base and 5 bases, in that order; junction bases with no gene match: 2. Sequencing was carried out using peripheral blood. This TCR derives from an older man with active or convalescent COVID-19. This chain uses TRBV7-3 with TRBJ2-5, with TRBD1 matching 12 bases. DNA for the CDR3: TGTGCCAGCAGCTTAAGGGGGACAGGGGGCGAGACCCAGTACTTC. Amino acids: CASSLRGTGGETQYF.